Listed below are T cell receptor beta chains from one sample, sequenced in a study of CD8 T cell repertoires and HIV-1 epitope variants. Which antigens these TCRs recognize remains unknown. Generated by immunoSEQ multiplex PCR, the TCRdb table keeps only in-frame clones and is missing some. Of roughly 5,000 clones in the sample, more than 65% were seen once. Sequenced sample: cultured CD8+ T cells derived from PBMCs. These receptors were collected from a male donor with HIV. Both conserved end residues are part of each CDR3. D genes are given only for firm matches. Clone sizes are given selectively: once, few, many, or a class where the clone is expanded.

TRBV19	TRBJ2-5	TRBD1	-	TGTGCCAGTAGTATCCTGAGACAGGGCATGGAGACCCAGTACTTC	CASSILRQGMETQYF
TRBV6-1	TRBJ2-7	TRBD1	large	TGTGCCAGCAGACAGGGGGCTTCCTCCTACGAGCAGTACTTC	CASRQGASSYEQYF
TRBV10-3	TRBJ1-2	TRBD1	-	TGTGCCATCAGTGAGGCCGGGACAGGGGGCAACTATGGCTACACCTTC	CAISEAGTGGNYGYTF
TRBV9	TRBJ2-5	-	-	TGTGCCAGCAGCAAGGAAACTCAAGAGACCCAGTACTTC	CASSKETQETQYF
TRBV2	TRBJ2-7	-	-	TGTGCCAGCAGTGAACTGGCAGATTCCACCTACGAGCAGTACTTC	CASSELADSTYEQYF
TRBV28	TRBJ2-7	-	-	TGTGCCAGCAGTTTAGAATTATCGGGGAAGTGGTACGAGCAGTACTTC	CASSLELSGKWYEQYF
TRBV30	TRBJ2-7	-	-	TGTGCCTGGTTATCCCCAGCGACCTCCTACGAGCAGTACTTC	CAWLSPATSYEQYF
TRBV7-2	TRBJ2-5	-	-	TGTGCCAGCACCCCTCTTAGCCAGGCGACCCAGTACTTC	CASTPLSQATQYF
TRBV5-1	TRBJ1-2	-	-	TGCGCCAGCAGCTTGGAGACGACAGGACGCCGTGGCTACACCTTC	CASSLETTGRRGYTF
TRBV7-9	TRBJ2-7	TRBD2	-	TGTGCCAGCAGCTCCCGGAGCGGGAGCTACGAGCAGTACTTC	CASSSRSGSYEQYF
TRBV25-1	TRBJ1-1	-	-	TGTGCCAGCAGTGAATACCCAGTGTATTATGGAGCTTTCTTT	CASSEYPVYYGAFF
TRBV27	TRBJ1-1	TRBD1	-	TGTGCCAGCAGTTCCCCCGGGACAGGGGTGATTTCCACTGAAGCTTTCTTT	CASSSPGTGVISTEAFF
TRBV9	TRBJ1-4	TRBD1	medium-sized	TGTGCCAGCAGCCCAAGGGACAGTTCTAATGAAAAACTGTTTTTT	CASSPRDSSNEKLFF
TRBV2	TRBJ2-7	-	-	TGTGCCAGCAACCCGGAAGGCCGGAGCTCCTACGAGCAGTACTTC	CASNPEGRSSYEQYF
TRBV19	TRBJ2-6	-	-	TGTGCCAGTAGTATAGACGCCGGGAGTAACTCTGGGGCCAACGTCCTGACTTTC	CASSIDAGSNSGANVLTF
TRBV19	TRBJ2-1	-	few	TGTGCCAGTAGTATTATGTCCGACAATGAGCAGTTCTTC	CASSIMSDNEQFF
TRBV6-1	TRBJ1-4	-	-	TGTGCCAGCAGTGAATTTTTGGAACTGTTTTTT	CASSEFLELFF
TRBV10-3	TRBJ1-2	-	-	TGTGCCATCAGGGTCGGGGGTGGCTACACCTTC	CAIRVGGGYTF
TRBV28	TRBJ2-3	TRBD1	-	TGTGCCATTGGACAGGGGGCAACAGATACGCAGTATTTT	CAIGQGATDTQYF
TRBV7-2	TRBJ2-1	-	few	TGTGCCAGCAGCTTACATTGGATGGATGAGCAGTTCTTC	CASSLHWMDEQFF
TRBV9	TRBJ2-7	-	few	TGTGCCAGCAGCGCGACCGCGGGTCAGGCCTACGAGCAGTACTTC	CASSATAGQAYEQYF
TRBV6-1	TRBJ2-7	-	few	TGTGCCAGCAGTGAAGGAGCAGGTCCCTACGAGCAGTACTTC	CASSEGAGPYEQYF
TRBV29-1	TRBJ1-6	-	-	TGCAGCGTTGGGGCCGATTATAATTCACCCCTCCACTTT	CSVGADYNSPLHF
TRBV5-5	TRBJ2-7	TRBD1	few	TGTGCCAGCAGTCGGGGACAGAACCTCTACGAGCAGTACTTC	CASSRGQNLYEQYF
TRBV10-3	TRBJ2-1	-	-	TGTGCCATCAGTGTCGGACAGAGCAACAATGAGCAGTTCTTC	CAISVGQSNNEQFF
TRBV7-6	TRBJ1-2	-	few	TGTGCCAGCAGCTTGGGGGAGGGCTATGGCTACACCTTC	CASSLGEGYGYTF
TRBV4-3	TRBJ2-5	-	-	TGCGCCAGCAGCCTGGATCCGAGGGCGGAGACCCAGTACTTC	CASSLDPRAETQYF
TRBV7-3	TRBJ2-1	TRBD2	-	TGTGCCAGCAGCTTAACGGGCTCGGGAGGCAATGAGCAGTTCTTC	CASSLTGSGGNEQFF
TRBV11-2	TRBJ2-3	-	-	TGTGCCAGCAGCTTCGGGTTAGGGGCAGATACGCAGTATTTT	CASSFGLGADTQYF
TRBV7-2	TRBJ2-3	-	-	TGTGCCAGCAGCCCGTCGGGGGCCCGCACAGATACGCAGTATTTT	CASSPSGARTDTQYF
TRBV6-1	TRBJ1-2	-	-	TGTGCCAGCAGTGAAGCTGGGGGCAGGGACTATGGCTACACCTTC	CASSEAGGRDYGYTF
TRBV18	TRBJ1-2	TRBD1	few	TGTGCCAGCTCACTTCCGGGACAGGGGGCATCTAGCTATGGCTACACCTTC	CASSLPGQGASSYGYTF
TRBV6-5	TRBJ1-1	TRBD1	-	TGTGCCAGCAGTTACCCGGGACAGGGGATTTACCAAGCTTTCTTT	CASSYPGQGIYQAFF
TRBV7-6	TRBJ2-3	-	-	TGTGCCAGCAGCTTAGCGGGGGGTTTTTCAGATACGCAGTATTTT	CASSLAGGFSDTQYF
TRBV5-6	TRBJ2-1	-	-	TGTGCCAGCAGCTTGGGGCAGCACAATGAGCAGTTCTTC	CASSLGQHNEQFF
TRBV28	TRBJ2-5	-	-	TGTGCCAGCAGTCCTTACCGACAGGACTTGCGGGAGACCCAGTACTTC	CASSPYRQDLRETQYF
TRBV6-6	TRBJ1-2	-	-	TGTGCCAGCAGTTACTCCCCGGGGGGAAACTATGGCTACACCTTC	CASSYSPGGNYGYTF
TRBV15	TRBJ1-1	TRBD1	-	TGTGCCACCAGCAAGGGGACAGACCACACTGAAGCTTTCTTT	CATSKGTDHTEAFF
TRBV30	TRBJ1-5	-	-	TGTGCCTGGAGTATGGCAGCCATTAGCAATCAGCCCCAGCATTTT	CAWSMAAISNQPQHF
TRBV19	TRBJ2-1	-	-	TGTGCCAGCCAGACCGTTAGGAATGAGCAGTTCTTC	CASQTVRNEQFF
TRBV6-5	TRBJ2-2	-	-	TGTGCCAGCAGTCCCCCGACTAGTGGGGCCGGGGAGCTGTTTTTT	CASSPPTSGAGELFF